This TCR beta chain was identified in a study of tumor-infiltrating lymphocytes in localized non-small cell lung cancer (dated by TCRdb to the early 2020s). Regarding the study in general: Several histologies were represented in the cohort, which also included both smokers and never-smokers as well as patients whose samples were collected after neoadjuvant chemotherapy. Each patient contributed resected tumor tissue and uninvolved lung tissue from the same patient, described as non-adjacent to the tumor. Alongside flow cytometry, multiplex immunofluorescence, RNA-seq, exome sequencing and proteomics, TCR sequencing was applied to the same patients as one of several integrated assays. In total, the ICON cohort was made up of about 160 surgical patients who had localized non-small cell lung cancer and whose tumors were resected. For roughly 55 patients, immunoSEQ T-cell fraction was compared between paired tumor and uninvolved lung.

ICON enrollment began in April 2016, and the last patient was enrolled in late 2018. Fresh tumor and matched uninvolved tissue for in-depth immune analyses, including TCR sequencing, were collected from a subcohort of about 80 patients. DNA isolated from bulk tissue, without cell sorting, was used for TCR sequencing. Notes on this clone: The antigen it recognizes is unknown. No base-level quality is on record; no much larger clone is a single base apart.

Relative to germline, V is missing 5 bases and J is missing 0 bases, with 13 bases of the junction outside any gene match. Including cysteine and phenylalanine, the CDR3 has 19 amino acids. The DNA shown is the 57-base CDR3, in frame from base 1. The germline V gene supplies CDR1 MDHEN and CDR2 SYDVKM. The T-cell fraction in tumor and uninvolved lung tissue was obtained from TCR sequencing using the immunoSEQ assay. The original pipeline was this. For survival analysis, patients were split into high (upper tertile) and low (lower two tertiles) T-cell fraction groups and compared by log-rank test. A signed-rank test was used to test differences in T-cell fraction between paired tumor and uninvolved lung samples. Sourced from immuneACCESS, this table was stored by TCRdb with only in-frame sequences that have V and J called. A share of the clones is absent; for the studies checked, an unresolved V gene accounts for under half, and the remainder has no known explanation. That table gives V, J and clone size, and the DNA gave D and trimming. The sample table contains 11,000 or so clones; only one count was recorded for 75% to 80% of them. Approximately 16% of the sample comes from the top ten.

Overall study results and their limits: TCR-derived T-cell fraction did not differ between the flow cytometry-defined immunotypes IM1 (good prognosis) and IM2 (poor prognosis). TCRbeta sequencing supported higher T cell infiltration in tumors than in uninvolved lung tissue, consistent with immunofluorescence CD3 counts. Because different pieces of the same tissue were used for different assays, technical variation could not be separated from intratumor heterogeneity. Since assay coverage differed from patient to patient depending on how much tissue was available, TCR sequencing was done for only a subset of the cohort.

This clonotype originated in a human donor with non-small cell lung cancer. Sample: uninvolved lung tissue not adjacent to the tumor. This chain is built from TRBV28 and TRBJ2-1, and 10 junctional nucleotides match TRBD2. Read as DNA, the sequence is TGTGCCAGCAGTCCCACAGGACTAGCGGCCATGAGCTCCTACAATGAGCAGTTCTTC. This sequence encodes CASSPTGLAAMSSYNEQFF.